The rows below give T cell receptor beta chains drawn from one sample of a study of Graves' ophthalmopathy and Graves' hyperthyroidism. Each CDR3 protein gets one entry after TCRdb re-called the multiplex PCR reads with MiXCR. The table lists 500,000 to 600,000 distinct CDR3 sequences, less than 45% of them singletons. Sequences were obtained from peripheral blood or thyroid tissue (not recorded which). These receptors were taken from an adult man with Graves' hyperthyroidism. The CDR3 runs from the conserved cysteine through the conserved F or W. The D gene is left open where the match is weak. Clone sizes are given selectively: once, few, many, or a class where the clone is expanded.

CASSQLGSNQPQHF TGTGCCAGCAGCCAACTTGGGAGCAATCAGCCCCAGCATTTT TRBV3-1 NA TRBJ1-5 NA
CASSRTGGTGYSNQPQHF TGTGCCAGCAGCCGGACAGGGGGGACAGGGTATAGCAATCAGCCCCAGCATTTT TRBV4-2 TRBD1 TRBJ1-5 once
CAISRDSTNEQYF TGTGCCATCAGTCGGGACAGCACCAATGAGCAGTACTTC TRBV10-3 TRBD1 TRBJ2-7 NA
CASSWTRLAGGPSKAGELFF TGTGCCAGCAGTTGGACTCGACTAGCGGGGGGGCCTAGTAAGGCCGGGGAGCTGTTTTTT TRBV7-9 TRBD2 TRBJ2-2 NA
CATSMGPTEAFF TGTGCCACCAGTATGGGGCCCACTGAAGCTTTCTTT TRBV24-1 NA TRBJ1-1 many
CASGGQGHETQYF TGTGCCAGCGGAGGACAGGGGCATGAGACCCAGTACTTC TRBV2 TRBD1 TRBJ2-5 many
CASSMGGGRREQFF TGTGCCAGTAGTATGGGAGGCGGGAGACGGGAGCAGTTCTTC TRBV19 TRBD2 TRBJ2-1 NA
CASSLMGQEQYF TGTGCCAGCAGTTTAATGGGACAGGAGCAGTACTTC TRBV27 TRBD1 TRBJ2-7 NA
CAASRGWGTGGGEQYF TGTGCCGCCAGCAGAGGGTGGGGGACAGGGGGCGGCGAGCAGTATTTT TRBV15 TRBD1 TRBJ2-3 NA
CASSTGPGAREAFF TGTGCCAGCAGTACGGGACCGGGGGCACGCGAAGCTTTCTTT TRBV2 NA TRBJ1-1 many
CAWSARDGKRGYTF TGTGCCTGGAGTGCCCGGGACGGGAAGCGTGGCTACACCTTC TRBV13 NA TRBJ1-2 NA
CASSPTGTLPEQYF TGTGCCAGCAGCCCAACAGGGACCCTCCCCGAGCAGTACTTC TRBV5-4 NA TRBJ2-7 NA
CATSTGLNTEAFF TGTGCCACCAGCACCGGTTTGAACACTGAAGCTTTCTTT TRBV15 NA TRBJ1-1 many
CASRTNRATNEKLFF TGTGCCAGCAGGACTAACAGGGCAACTAATGAAAAACTGTTTTTT TRBV2 NA TRBJ1-4 many
CASSLLAGEDNSPLHF TGTGCCAGCAGTTTATTAGCAGGGGAGGATAATTCACCCCTCCACTTT TRBV28 NA TRBJ1-6 NA
CAGSVSTRDGYTF TGTGCCGGCAGCGTCTCCACGAGGGATGGCTACACCTTC TRBV9 NA TRBJ1-2 NA
CAISGGDGYTF TGTGCCATCAGTGGGGGGGACGGCTACACCTTC TRBV10-3 NA TRBJ1-2 many
CASSLAGVAGQNGYTF TGTGCCAGCAGCTTAGCAGGGGTTGCGGGACAGAACGGCTACACCTTC TRBV7-6 TRBD1 TRBJ1-2 NA
CASSQEGGGVTGELFF TGTGCCAGCAGCCAAGAAGGGGGGGGAGTCACCGGGGAGCTGTTTTTT TRBV4-2 NA TRBJ2-2 few
CASSLAPTTENYGYTF TGTGCCAGCAGCTTAGCCCCAACGACAGAGAACTATGGCTACACCTTC TRBV7-8 NA TRBJ1-2 many
CASSAGQGRKDGQYF TGTGCCAGCAGTGCGGGACAGGGGCGAAAGGACGGGCAGTACTTC TRBV24-1 TRBD1 TRBJ2-7 NA
CASSLASSGGAYEQYF TGTGCCAGCAGCTTAGCGTCGAGCGGGGGGGCCTACGAGCAGTACTTC TRBV7-6 TRBD2 TRBJ2-7 many
CSVGQNSGNTIYF TGCAGCGTTGGGCAGAACTCTGGAAACACCATATATTTT TRBV29-1 NA TRBJ1-3 few
CASREDRGPYTDTQYF TGTGCCAGCAGAGAAGACAGGGGCCCCTACACAGATACGCAGTATTTT TRBV25-1 TRBD1 TRBJ2-3 many
CASSAGFGQPQHF TGTGCCAGTAGTGCAGGGTTTGGTCAGCCCCAGCATTTT TRBV19 NA TRBJ1-5 many
CSASGDRAQLNYGYTF TGCAGTGCTAGTGGGGACAGGGCACAACTGAACTATGGCTACACCTTC TRBV20-1 TRBD1 TRBJ1-2 many
CASSLLSVGELFF TGTGCCAGCAGCTTATTGTCGGTAGGGGAGCTGTTTTTT TRBV7-3 NA TRBJ2-2 few
CASSPPGGGYEQYF TGTGCCAGCAGCCCCCCGGGGGGGGGCTACGAGCAGTACTTC TRBV7-8 TRBD2 TRBJ2-7 many
CASSLCSGREYF TGTGCCAGCAGCTTGTGTAGCGGGAGGGAGTACTTC TRBV5-4 TRBD2 TRBJ2-7 few
CASSFVPLKDQGYTF TGTGCCAGCAGCTTTGTACCCCTCAAGGACCAGGGCTACACCTTC TRBV12-3/TRBV12-4 NA TRBJ1-2 many
CASSQEEGREKLFF TGCGCCAGCAGCCAAGAAGAAGGTCGAGAAAAACTGTTTTTT TRBV4-1 NA TRBJ1-4 NA
CASSPMSGSYEHYF TGTGCCAGCAGCCCGATGTCCGGGTCCTACGAGCATTACTTC TRBV7-2 NA TRBJ2-7 NA
CSAGRLNTKAFF TGCAGCGCCGGACGGCTCAACACTAAAGCTTTCTTT TRBV29-1 NA TRBJ1-1 NA
CAISESGLAGGEQYF TGTGCCATCAGTGAGTCGGGACTAGCGGGAGGCGAGCAGTACTTC TRBV10-3 TRBD2 TRBJ2-7 NA
CSVELRRGGEFPSYEQYF TGCAGCGTTGAATTACGGCGCGGGGGGGAGTTCCCCTCCTACGAGCAGTACTTC TRBV29-1 TRBD2 TRBJ2-7 few
CASTPGTRGDQPQHF TGTGCCAGCACACCAGGGACCCGTGGAGATCAGCCCCAGCATTTT TRBV12-3/TRBV12-4 NA TRBJ1-5 NA
CASSPTGGELFF TGTGCCAGCAGTCCAACAGGGGGGGAGCTGTTTTTT TRBV12-3/TRBV12-4 NA TRBJ2-2 many
CASTWGPTYEQYF TGTGCCAGTACATGGGGGCCGACCTACGAGCAGTACTTC TRBV27 NA TRBJ2-7 NA
CATSGHSTDTQYF TGTGCCACCAGTGGCCATAGCACAGATACGCAGTATTTT TRBV24-1 NA TRBJ2-3 NA
CASSLQDGGAYEQYF TGTGCCAGCAGTCTACAGGACGGTGGTGCTTACGAGCAGTACTTC TRBV12-3/TRBV12-4 NA TRBJ2-7 many
CASSFGLAGGYTGELFF TGTGCCAGCAGCTTCGGGCTAGCGGGAGGGTATACCGGGGAGCTGTTTTTT TRBV6-1 TRBD2 TRBJ2-2 NA